This T cell receptor beta chain was recovered during a study of blood T cells in healthy people across ages. The use of a sample-barcoded 5' primer and a J-beta primer mix characterized a second PCR of roughly 6 to 11 cycles. Using its own MiXCR run on the 5' RACE reads, TCRdb lists one record per CDR3 protein. The sample has approximately 780,000 distinct CDR3 sequences, under 30% seen once. These data also featured in a second study, about T cells of mothers and their children.

This TCR came from a boy younger than 18 in good health. Material for sequencing was blood.

For the CDR3, the DNA is TGTGCCTGGGAGGGGGGGGCACGCTACAATGAGCAGTTCTTC. It encodes CAWEGGARYNEQFF. The chain carries TRBV30 and TRBJ2-1, with TRBD2 as a possible D gene (7 bases). Germline loops: CDR1 GTSNPN, CDR2 SVGIG (reference sequence). There are 14 residues in the CDR3. Trimming stripped 5 bases from V and 3 bases from J, with 14 bases between.